The 20 T cell receptor beta chains below were found in one sample sequenced in a study of vaccination effects on CD4 cells after COVID-19. Here immunoSEQ multiplex PCR was the method, and the copy in TCRdb shows in-frame clones only, minus some. The sample records 25,000 to 35,000 clones, 74% being singletons. Culture proceeded for more than nine days, and CD4+ T cells were then isolated. Everyone in the study got two shots of either the BNT162b2 or mRNA-1273 vaccine. The antigens for these receptors are not known. Sequences were derived from CD4+ T cells from PBMCs cultured without peptide, sampled after COVID-19 vaccination. These receptors all stem from a human donor who received a COVID-19 vaccine.

The V gene is TRBV30, the J gene TRBJ2-5; D unresolved. CDR3 length equals 12 residues. V lost 5 bases to trimming and J lost 2 bases, with 9 bases between them. Germline CDR1 reads GTSNPN; CDR2 reads SVGIG (reference sequence). CDR3 residues: CAWGDNQETQYF. CDR3 nucleotide sequence: TGTGCCTGGGGTGACAATCAAGAGACCCAGTACTTC.

This chain connects TRBV5-4 to TRBJ1-2; 9 bases line up with TRBD1. In germline, CDR1 is SGHNT, CDR2 YYREEE (reference sequence). V lost 7 bases and J lost 5; bases outside the gene matches: 9. The CDR3 has 14 amino acids. This CDR3 reads CASSLEDRGYGYTF. The CDR3 bases are TGTGCCAGCTCCCTCGAGGACAGGGGTTATGGCTACACCTTC.

The J gene is TRBJ1-1, the V gene TRBV6-2 or TRBV6-3; no reliable D call. The CDR3 extends over 13 amino acids. V was shortened by 4 bases and J by 11 bases, with 17 bases between the two germline ends. Germline V gene sequence: CDR1 MNHEY, CDR2 SVGEGT. The CDR3 region has the DNA TGTGCCAGCAGTTCCATTCCGGGCCCCTCGGCTTTCTTT. Translated, it gives CASSSIPGPSAFF.

This chain links TRBV28 with TRBJ1-2, with D maybe TRBD1 (5 bases). The V and J ends lost 4 bases and 0 bases respectively, with 18 bases between them. The CDR3 is 17 amino acids. Germline CDR1 MDHEN, CDR2 SYDVKM. This CDR3 reads CASSSGHLLPPNYGYTF. The CDR3 DNA reads TGTGCCAGCAGTTCAGGACATCTTCTCCCCCCTAACTATGGCTACACCTTC.

This clone is a singleton in its sample. The chain links TRBV4-2 to TRBJ2-1, with TRBD2 matching over 9 bases. Per the germline V gene, CDR1 is LGHNA and CDR2 is YNFKEQ. The J segment lost 9 bases and the V segment lost 0 bases, leaving 6 bases of the junction unmatched. The CDR3 spans 15 residues. The CDR3 protein is CASSQDVAGAPEQFF. In DNA form, the CDR3 reads TGTGCCAGCAGCCAAGACGTAGCGGGGGCTCCTGAGCAGTTCTTC.

The gene calls are TRBV4-3 and TRBJ2-1, with TRBD2 matching 7 bases. This CDR3 region has 16 residues. Germline loops: CDR1 LGHNA, CDR2 YSLEER. Trimming removed 1 base from V and 5 bases from J; junction bases left unmatched: 8. The CDR3 sequence is CASSQGIQRGNNEQFF. CDR3 sequence (DNA): TGCGCCAGCAGCCAAGGTATACAGCGGGGTAACAATGAGCAGTTCTTC.

The chain carries TRBV2 and TRBJ2-7; the D gene is possibly TRBD1 (6 bases). The CDR3 has 14 residues. Trimming cost V 6 bases and J 0 bases, with 12 bases left between them. Germline V gene sequence: CDR1 SNHLY, CDR2 FYNNEI. The CDR3 region is CASSGTPTSYEQYF. CDR3 nucleotide sequence: TGTGCCAGCAGCGGGACACCAACCTCCTACGAGCAGTACTTC. Supplemented by reference TRBV2 and TRBJ2-7, the full variable domain reads EPEVTQTPSHQVTQMGQEVILRCVPISNHLYFYWYRQILGQKVEFLVSFYNNEISEKSEIFDDQFSVERPDGSNFTLKIRSTKLEDSAMYFCASSGTPTSYEQYFGPGTRLTVT.

The rearrangement links TRBV5-1 to TRBJ2-7; possibly TRBD1 or TRBD2 for D (5 bases each). Trimming took 3 bases from V and 3 from J, leaving 19 bases between them. The CDR3 spans 16 residues. CDR1 SGHRS and CDR2 YFSETQ come from the germline V gene. The CDR3 DNA follows: TGCGCCAGCAGCTCGGGCCCTGGGGACGGGATCTACGAGCAGTACTTC. Translating gives CASSSGPGDGIYEQYF.

Details on this clone: The sample carries other DNA sequences with the same CDR3. The chain is built from TRBV14 and TRBJ1-2; D gene unclear. The CDR3 runs to 13 residues. V was cut by 6 bases and J by 2 bases, with 10 bases left in between. Per germline, CDR1 SGHDN and CDR2 FVKESK. For the CDR3, the DNA is TGTGCCAGCAGTCCGGGAACAAACTATGGCTACACCTTC. Its translation is CASSPGTNYGYTF.

The CDR3, as DNA: TGTGCCAGTAGTGCCACAGGGGCCCCTTCACCCCTCCACTTT. Translating gives CASSATGAPSPLHF. The genes are TRBV19 and TRBJ1-6, with TRBD1 matching over 7 bases. Germline loops: CDR1 LNHDA, CDR2 SQIVND (reference sequence). The CDR3 consists of 14 residues. Unmatched junction bases numbered 7, after V lost 5 bases and J lost 9 bases.

The count of this clone is one. CDR3 region: CASSGTGGSWDTQYF. For the CDR3, the DNA is TGTGCCAGCAGTGGGACGGGCGGGAGTTGGGATACGCAGTATTTT. The V and J genes are TRBV2 and TRBJ2-3, with TRBD2 matching 7 bases. The CDR3 runs to 15 residues. The V gene end was trimmed by 4 bases and the J gene end by 6 bases; junction bases not matched to a gene: 10. From germline, CDR1 is SNHLY and CDR2 FYNNEI.

This clone was found once. The V and J genes are TRBV5-6 and TRBJ2-1; perhaps TRBD1 as D (5 bases). Germline V CDR1 and CDR2: SGHDT, YYEEEE. The CDR3 loop spans 14 amino acids. Trimming stripped 0 bases from V and 3 bases from J, with 7 bases between. DNA for the CDR3: TGTGCCAGCAGCTTGGGACAGTACTACAATGAGCAGTTCTTC. Translated: CASSLGQYYNEQFF.

The CDR3, as DNA: TGCGCCAGCAGTGACCCGGGACACCGCCGAATGAACACTGAAGCTTTCTTT. Translated, it gives CASSDPGHRRMNTEAFF. The rearrangement joins TRBV10-1 to TRBJ1-1; the D gene is possibly TRBD1 (6 bases). Trimming took off 3 bases at V and 0 bases at J, with 17 bases between the two ends. The germline gives CDR1 WNHNN, CDR2 SYGVQD (reference sequence). The CDR3 sequence is 17 residues long.

The V gene is TRBV9, the J gene TRBJ2-2; 9 positions agree with TRBD1. The trim removed 4 bases at V and 4 bases at J, leaving 8 bases unmatched. The CDR3 runs to 16 residues. Germline CDR1 SGDLS, CDR2 YYNGEE. The CDR3 DNA reads TGTGCCAGCAGCCCCCGACAGGGGGGTGGCACCGGGGAGCTGTTTTTT. It encodes CASSPRQGGGTGELFF.

The chain is built from TRBV5-4 and TRBJ2-1; 9 positions agree with TRBD1. Germline-derived CDR1 and CDR2 are SGHNT and YYREEE (reference sequence). Trimming took 4 bases from V and 4 from J; bases not matched to a gene: 9. The CDR3 spans 16 residues. The CDR3 spells CASSHLDRGAYNEQFF. The CDR3 DNA reads TGTGCCAGCAGCCACCTCGACAGGGGGGCTTACAATGAGCAGTTCTTC.

The chain combines TRBV12-3 or TRBV12-4 with TRBJ1-2; D uncertain. Trimming removed 1 base from V and 4 bases from J, with 4 bases in between. CDR3 length: 12 residues. The CDR3 sequence: CASSLDLYGYTF. The CDR3 nucleotides read TGTGCCAGCAGTTTAGACCTCTATGGCTACACCTTC.

The chain recombines TRBV7-9 with TRBJ1-2; tentatively, D is TRBD1 (5 bases). Germline CDR1 and CDR2: SEHNR and FQNEAQ (reference sequence). V was shortened by 5 bases and J by 8 bases, with 18 bases between the two germline ends. This CDR3 has 14 residues. The CDR3 DNA sequence: TGTGCCAGCAGCCGGACATCGGCGGGGAAAGGCTACACCTTC. Its protein is CASSRTSAGKGYTF. Supplemented by reference TRBV7-9 and TRBJ1-2, the full variable domain reads DTGVSQNPRHKITKRGQNVTFRCDPISEHNRLYWYRQTLGQGPEFLTYFQNEAQLEKSRLLSDRFSAERPKGSFSTLEIQRTEQGDSAMYLCASSRTSAGKGYTFGSGTRLTVV.

This clone was counted a single time. The rearrangement joins TRBV5-1 to TRBJ2-7; D call uncertain. V was trimmed by 4 bases and J by 0 bases, leaving 8 bases between them. Germline CDR1 SGHRS, CDR2 YFSETQ. The CDR3 is 13 residues long. CDR3 amino acids: CASSRVSSYEQYF. CDR3 sequence (DNA): TGCGCCAGCAGCAGGGTAAGCTCCTACGAGCAGTACTTC.

This clone has just one count. The rearrangement joins TRBV18 to TRBJ2-2, with D perhaps TRBD1 (5 bases). CDR1 and CDR2 (germline): KGHSH, LQKENI. V was trimmed by 1 base and J by 6 bases, leaving 15 bases between them. This CDR3 region has 16 residues. CDR3 sequence reads: CASSPLWQGGAGELFF. The DNA for the CDR3 is TGTGCCAGCTCACCACTTTGGCAGGGTGGAGCCGGGGAGCTGTTTTTT.

V is TRBV12-3 or TRBV12-4 and J is TRBJ2-1; D not resolved. Trimming left V 6 bases short and J 7 bases short, with 13 bases between. CDR3 length: 13 amino acids. This CDR3 reads CASSRTGTNEQFF. The CDR3 bases are TGTGCCAGCAGCAGAACTGGCACAAATGAGCAGTTCTTC.